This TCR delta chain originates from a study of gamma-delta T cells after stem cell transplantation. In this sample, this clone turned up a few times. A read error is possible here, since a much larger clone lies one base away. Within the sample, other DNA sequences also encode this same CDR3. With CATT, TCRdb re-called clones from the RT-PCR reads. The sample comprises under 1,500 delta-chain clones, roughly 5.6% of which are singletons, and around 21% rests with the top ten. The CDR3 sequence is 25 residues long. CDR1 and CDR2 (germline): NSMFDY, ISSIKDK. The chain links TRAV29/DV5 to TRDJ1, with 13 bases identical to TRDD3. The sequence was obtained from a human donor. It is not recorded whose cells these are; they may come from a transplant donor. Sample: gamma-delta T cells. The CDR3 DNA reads TGTGCAGCAAGCGCGTTCGGCCTTTTAAATATTACTGGGGGATACGCGTACCCGTACACCGATAAACTCATCTTC. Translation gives CAASAFGLLNITGGYAYPYTDKLIF.